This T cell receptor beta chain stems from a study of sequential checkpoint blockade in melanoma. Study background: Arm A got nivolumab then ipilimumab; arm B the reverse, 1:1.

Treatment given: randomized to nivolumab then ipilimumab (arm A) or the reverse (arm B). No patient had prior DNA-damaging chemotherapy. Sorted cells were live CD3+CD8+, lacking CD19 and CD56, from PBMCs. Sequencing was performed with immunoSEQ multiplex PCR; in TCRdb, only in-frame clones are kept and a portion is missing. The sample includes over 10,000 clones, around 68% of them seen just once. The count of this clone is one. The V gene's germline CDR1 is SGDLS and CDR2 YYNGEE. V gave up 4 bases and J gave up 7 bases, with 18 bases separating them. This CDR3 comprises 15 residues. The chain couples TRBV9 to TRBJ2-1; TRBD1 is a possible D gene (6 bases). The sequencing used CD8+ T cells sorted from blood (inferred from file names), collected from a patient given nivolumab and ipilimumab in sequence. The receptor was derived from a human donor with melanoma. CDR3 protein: CASSLGWTEGNEQFF. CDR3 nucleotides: TGTGCCAGCAGCTTGGGGTGGACAGAGGGTAATGAGCAGTTCTTC.